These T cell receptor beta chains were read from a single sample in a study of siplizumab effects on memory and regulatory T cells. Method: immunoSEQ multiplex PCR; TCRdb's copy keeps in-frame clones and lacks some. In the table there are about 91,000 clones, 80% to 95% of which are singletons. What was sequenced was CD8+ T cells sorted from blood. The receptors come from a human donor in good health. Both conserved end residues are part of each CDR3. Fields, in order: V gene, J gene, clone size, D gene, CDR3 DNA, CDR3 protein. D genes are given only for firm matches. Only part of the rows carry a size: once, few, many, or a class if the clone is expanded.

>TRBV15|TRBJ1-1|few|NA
TGTGCCACCAGCAGAGATCGGGGTGCGAACACTGAAGCTTTCTTT
CATSRDRGANTEAFF
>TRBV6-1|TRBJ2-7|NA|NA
TGTGCCAGCACTACGTGGGCGGGGAACTACGAGCAGTACTTC
CASTTWAGNYEQYF
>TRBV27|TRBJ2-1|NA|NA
TGTGCCAGCAGTTTAGGGACTCCTTACAATGAGCAGTTCTTC
CASSLGTPYNEQFF
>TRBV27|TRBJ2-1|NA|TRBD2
TGTGCCAGCAGTTCCGGACTAGCGGGAGGGAATGAGCAGTTCTTC
CASSSGLAGGNEQFF
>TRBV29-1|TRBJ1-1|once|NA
TGCAGCGTTGAGACGGATATGAACACTGAAGCTTTCTTT
CSVETDMNTEAFF
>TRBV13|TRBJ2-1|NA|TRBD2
TGTGCCAGCAATGTGGGACTAGCGGGGAGAGGGGGTGAGCAGTTCTTC
CASNVGLAGRGGEQFF
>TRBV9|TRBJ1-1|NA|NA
TGTGCCAGCAGCGCATCGGGGCTCAGCACTGAAGCTTTCTTT
CASSASGLSTEAFF
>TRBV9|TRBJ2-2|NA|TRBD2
TGTGCCAGCAGCGTCCCACTAGCGGGAGCGAACACCGGGGAGCTGTTTTTT
CASSVPLAGANTGELFF
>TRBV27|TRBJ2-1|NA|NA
TGTGCCAGCTCCACTACAGGGCACAATGAGCAGTTCTTC
CASSTTGHNEQFF
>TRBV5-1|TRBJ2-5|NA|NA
TGCGCCAGCAGCTTGGAGAGTGAGACCCAGTACTTC
CASSLESETQYF
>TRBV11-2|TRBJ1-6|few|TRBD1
TGTGCCAGCAGCACCTGGACAGGGGGCGAGTGGTCCTATAATTCACCCCTCCACTTT
CASSTWTGGEWSYNSPLHF
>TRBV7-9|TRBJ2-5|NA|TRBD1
TGTGCCAGCAGTGCTCCGGGACAGGTCACAGAGACCCAGTACTTC
CASSAPGQVTETQYF
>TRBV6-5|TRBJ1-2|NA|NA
TGTGCCAGCAGTTACACGTATGGGGGGGACTATGGCTACACCTTC
CASSYTYGGDYGYTF
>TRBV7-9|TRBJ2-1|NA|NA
TGTGCCAGCAGCTTAGCGGGGCCCCCCTACAATGAGCAGTTCTTC
CASSLAGPPYNEQFF
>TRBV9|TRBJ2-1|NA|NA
TGTGCCAGCAGCGTAGGGGGGCTAGCGGATGAGCAGTTCTTC
CASSVGGLADEQFF
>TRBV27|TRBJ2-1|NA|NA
TGTGCCAGCAGTTTAATAACTAGTGATGAGCAGTTCTTC
CASSLITSDEQFF
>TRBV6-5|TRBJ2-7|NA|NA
TGTGCCAGCAGCCCCGGGACACCCTACGAGCAGTACTTC
CASSPGTPYEQYF
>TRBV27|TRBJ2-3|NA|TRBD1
TGTGCCAGCAGTTTGTTGACAGGGAGCACAGATACGCAGTATTTT
CASSLLTGSTDTQYF
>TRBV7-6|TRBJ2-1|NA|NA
TGTGCCAGCAGCCAGCACATCCAGGGTAATGTGAACAATGAGCAGTTCTTC
CASSQHIQGNVNNEQFF
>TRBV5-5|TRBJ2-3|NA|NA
TGTGCCAGCAGCTTGCCTGTCGAGATAGTCGGGCCCACAGATACGCAGTATTTT
CASSLPVEIVGPTDTQYF
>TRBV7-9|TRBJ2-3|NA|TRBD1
TGTGCCAGCAGCTCGGGACAGGGGACAGATACGCAGTATTTT
CASSSGQGTDTQYF
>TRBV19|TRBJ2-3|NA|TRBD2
TGTGCCAGTCCTGGGGCGGGAGCAAGCACAGATACGCAGTATTTT
CASPGAGASTDTQYF
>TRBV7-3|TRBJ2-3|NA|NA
TGTGCCAGCAGCTCCACGGGGGTTGGAACAGATACGCAGTATTTT
CASSSTGVGTDTQYF
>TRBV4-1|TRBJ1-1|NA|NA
TGCGCCAGCAGCCAAGCTCCGGGAATGAACACTGAAGCTTTCTTT
CASSQAPGMNTEAFF
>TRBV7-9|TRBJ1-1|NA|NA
TGTGCCAGCAGCTTAGTTGGGGTCCCTGAAGCTTTCTTT
CASSLVGVPEAFF
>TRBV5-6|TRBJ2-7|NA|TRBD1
TGTGCCAGCAGCTTGGGTGTGACAGGGATGATTTCCTACGAGCAGTACTTC
CASSLGVTGMISYEQYF
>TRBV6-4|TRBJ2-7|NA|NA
TGTGCTTACCCTGGGACGTCGGGAGAGCAGTACTTC
CAYPGTSGEQYF
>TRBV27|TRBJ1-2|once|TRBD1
TGTGCCAGCAGAGCAGGGGGGGGCTATGGCTACACCTTC
CASRAGGGYGYTF
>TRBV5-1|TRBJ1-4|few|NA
TGCGCCAGCAACCTCTCCTCGGGACCGCCCTTTCCAAATGAAAAACTGTTTTTT
CASNLSSGPPFPNEKLFF
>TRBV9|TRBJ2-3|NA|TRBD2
TGTGCCAGCAGCCTTACTAGCGGGGGGGTATCAGATACGCAGTATTTT
CASSLTSGGVSDTQYF
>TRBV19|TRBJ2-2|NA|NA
TGTGCCAGTATTCAATGGGGGTCTTCCGGGGAGCTGTTTTTT
CASIQWGSSGELFF